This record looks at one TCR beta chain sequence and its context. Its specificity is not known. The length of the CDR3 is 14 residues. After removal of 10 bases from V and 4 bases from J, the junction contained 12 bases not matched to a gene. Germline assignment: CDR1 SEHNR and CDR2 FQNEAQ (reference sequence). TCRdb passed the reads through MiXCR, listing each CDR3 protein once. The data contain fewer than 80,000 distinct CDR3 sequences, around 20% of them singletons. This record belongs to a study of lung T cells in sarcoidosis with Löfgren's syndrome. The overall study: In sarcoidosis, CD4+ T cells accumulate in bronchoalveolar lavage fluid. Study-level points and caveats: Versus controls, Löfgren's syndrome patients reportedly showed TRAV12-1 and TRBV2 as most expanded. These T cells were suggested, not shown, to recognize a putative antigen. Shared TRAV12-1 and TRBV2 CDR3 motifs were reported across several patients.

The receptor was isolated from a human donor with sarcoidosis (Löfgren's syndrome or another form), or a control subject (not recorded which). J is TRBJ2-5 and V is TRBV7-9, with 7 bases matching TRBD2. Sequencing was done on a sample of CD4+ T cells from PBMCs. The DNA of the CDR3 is TGTGCCACCCTCAAAACTGGCGGGGGAGAGACCCAGTACTTC. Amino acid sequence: CATLKTGGGETQYF.